The present T cell receptor (beta chain) was sequenced within a study of blood T cell repertoires in COVID-19. The wider study: Some COVID-19 samples were acute and others convalescent; all came from the United States, Italy and Spain. From T cells, B-cell-depleted T cells, or PBMCs came the material, which was cDNA or gDNA.

Trimming removed 2 bases from V and 4 bases from J; junction bases left unmatched: 1. CDR3 length: 13 residues. In the source study's methods: Reference gene primer amplification gave nucleated cell count estimates. Method: immunoSEQ multiplex PCR; TCRdb's copy keeps in-frame clones and lacks some. V, J and clone size are taken as reported in that table, and D and trimming were inferred from the DNA itself. The sample consists of about 210,000 clones, less than 90% of them appearing once. The V gene is TRBV12-3 or TRBV12-4, the J gene TRBJ1-2; 7 positions match TRBD1. Specimen: peripheral blood. This receptor was obtained from a man between 65 and 79 years old with acute or convalescent COVID-19. CDR3 sequence: CASSLTGAYGYTF. The CDR3, as DNA: TGTGCCAGCAGTTTAACAGGGGCCTATGGCTACACCTTC.